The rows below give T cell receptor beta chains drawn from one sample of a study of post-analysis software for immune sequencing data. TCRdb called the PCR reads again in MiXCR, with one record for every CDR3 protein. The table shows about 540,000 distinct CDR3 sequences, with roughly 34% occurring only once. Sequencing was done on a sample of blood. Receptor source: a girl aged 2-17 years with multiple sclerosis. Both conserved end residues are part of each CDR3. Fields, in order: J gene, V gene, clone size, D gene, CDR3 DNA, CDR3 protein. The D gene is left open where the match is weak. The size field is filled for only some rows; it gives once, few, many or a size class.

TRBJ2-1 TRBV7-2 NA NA TGTGCCAGCAGCTTAGGGGTGGGTTCCTACAATGAGCAGTTCTTC CASSLGVGSYNEQFF
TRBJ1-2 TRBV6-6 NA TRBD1 TGTGCCAGCACCCCTCCGGGACAGGTGGATGGTTACACCTTC CASTPPGQVDGYTF
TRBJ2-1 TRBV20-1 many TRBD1 TGCAGTGCTACCGCCGTGGGGACAGGGGCCGCCGTAGGGCAGTTCTTC CSATAVGTGAAVGQFF
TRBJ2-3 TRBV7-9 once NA TGTGCCAGCAGACGCCGGAGGGGGTCCCGCTCAGATACGCAGTATTTT CASRRRRGSRSDTQYF
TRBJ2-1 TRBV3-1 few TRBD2 TGTGCCAGCAGCCTTAGCGGGGGGGCCGTCGATGAGCAGTTCTTC CASSLSGGAVDEQFF
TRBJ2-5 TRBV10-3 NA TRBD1 TGTGCCATCAGAGGGACAGGGCGAGTTGATGAGCAGTACTTC CAIRGTGRVDEQYF
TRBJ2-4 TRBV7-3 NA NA TGTGCCAGCAGCTTATATTCAGAGACGGTGGAAAACATTCAGTACTTC CASSLYSETVENIQYF
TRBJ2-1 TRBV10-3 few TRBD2 TGTGCCATCAGTGATTCAACTAGCGGGGGGGCCCTTACCCTCTACAATGAGCAGTTCTTC CAISDSTSGGALTLYNEQFF
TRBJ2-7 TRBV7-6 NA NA TGTGCCAGCAGCTTAGGGGGGGCAGGGGCTGGCGAGCAGTACTTC CASSLGGAGAGEQYF
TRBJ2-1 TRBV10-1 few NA TGCGCCAGCAGTGTGCAGGGGAGCTCCTACAATGAGCAGTTCTTC CASSVQGSSYNEQFF
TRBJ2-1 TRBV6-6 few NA TGTGCCAGCAGTTCTCCACTTGGACTGCGCAATGAGCAGTTCTTC CASSSPLGLRNEQFF
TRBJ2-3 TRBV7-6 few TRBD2 TGTGCCAGCAGCTTCGAAGCGGGGGGGTCCGCAGATACGCAGTATTTT CASSFEAGGSADTQYF
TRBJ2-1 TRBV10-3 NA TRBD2 TGTGCCACCAGAGCGGGGGGAGGGAATAATGAGCAGTTCTTC CATRAGGGNNEQFF
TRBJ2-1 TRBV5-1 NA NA TGCGCCAGCAGCTTGGCAGATTCCTACAATGGGCAGTTCTTC CASSLADSYNGQFF
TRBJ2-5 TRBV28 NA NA TGTGCCAGCAGTTTGGCAGGGGTGGAAGAGACCCAGTACTTC CASSLAGVEETQYF
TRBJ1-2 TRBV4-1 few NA TGCGCCAGCAGCGGAATAGGGGATTACGGCGGCTACACCTTC CASSGIGDYGGYTF
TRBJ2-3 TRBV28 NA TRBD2 TGTGCCAGCAGTTTAGGGCTAGCGGTTGACACAGATACGCAGTATTTT CASSLGLAVDTDTQYF
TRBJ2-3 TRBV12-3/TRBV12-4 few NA TGTGCCACCGCGTCGGATACGCAGTATTTT CATASDTQYF
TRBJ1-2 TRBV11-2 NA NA TGTGCCACCAGCCCGTTCACGACAGCTAACTATGGCTACACCTTC CATSPFTTANYGYTF
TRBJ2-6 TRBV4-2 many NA TGTGCCAGCAGCCCTCCGAACCTTGATGCCCCCGGGGCCAACGTCCTGACTTTC CASSPPNLDAPGANVLTF
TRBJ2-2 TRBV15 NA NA TGTGCCACCAGCAGTGCCCAAAGTAACGGTAACACCGGGGAGCTGTTTTTT CATSSAQSNGNTGELFF
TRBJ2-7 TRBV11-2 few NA TGTGCCAGCAGCTTTGCCCTCTCCTACGAGCAGTACTTC CASSFALSYEQYF
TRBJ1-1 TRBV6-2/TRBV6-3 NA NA TGTGCCAGCAGTTCCCCGGTCGGCTCCCCCTCGTCCACTGAAGCTTTCTTT CASSSPVGSPSSTEAFF
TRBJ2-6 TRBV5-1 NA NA TGCGCCAGCAGGGACGGCACCTCTGGGGCCAACGTCCTGACTTTC CASRDGTSGANVLTF
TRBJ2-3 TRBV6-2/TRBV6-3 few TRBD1 TGTGCCAGCAGTATATATCCCGACAGGGGAGATACGCAGTATTTT CASSIYPDRGDTQYF
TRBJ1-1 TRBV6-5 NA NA TGTGCCAGCAGCCGCCAAGGGACGGTGAACACTGAAGCTTTCTTT CASSRQGTVNTEAFF
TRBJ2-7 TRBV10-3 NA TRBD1 TGTGCCATCAGTGAGGACAGGGGATACAGCGAGCAGTACTTC CAISEDRGYSEQYF
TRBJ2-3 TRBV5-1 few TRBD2 TGCGCCAGCAGCTTTGGCGGGGGGCCAGGTACGCAGTATTTT CASSFGGGPGTQYF
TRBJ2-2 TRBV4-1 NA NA TGCGCCAGCAGCCAAGAACCAGGGTCCACCGGGGAGCTGTTTTTT CASSQEPGSTGELFF
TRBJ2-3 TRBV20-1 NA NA TGCAGTGCCACACTAGGGGGGGCAGATACGCAGTATTTT CSATLGGADTQYF
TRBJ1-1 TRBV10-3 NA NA TGTGCCATCAGTGCACAGGAGCTGAACACTGAAGCTTTCTTT CAISAQELNTEAFF
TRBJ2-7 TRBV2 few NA TGTGCCAGCAGCGGGGGGATGACAGGGTTCCGCTACGAGCAGTACTTC CASSGGMTGFRYEQYF
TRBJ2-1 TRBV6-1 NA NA TGTGCCAGCAGTACCCTCGTCGGGGTGCGGGGCTCCTACAATGAGCAGTTCTTC CASSTLVGVRGSYNEQFF
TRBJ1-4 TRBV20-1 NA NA TGCAGTGCTAGAAATTTCAGGGATGGAAAACTGTTTTTT CSARNFRDGKLFF
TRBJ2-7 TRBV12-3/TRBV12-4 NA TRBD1 TGTGCCAGCAGCTCCTCCGGGACAGGGCCCTACGAGCAGTACTTC CASSSSGTGPYEQYF
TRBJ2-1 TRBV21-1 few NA TGTGCCAGCAGCTCCGGACTAGGCGTCAATGAGCAGTTCTTC CASSSGLGVNEQFF
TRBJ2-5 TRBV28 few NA TGTGCCAGCAGAAGTGAGACCCAGTACTTC CASRSETQYF
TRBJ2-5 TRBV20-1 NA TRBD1 TGCAGTGCCCCCGGGACAGGGATGGAGGAGACCCAGTACTTC CSAPGTGMEETQYF
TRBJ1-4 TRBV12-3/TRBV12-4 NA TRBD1 TGTGCCAGCAGCGGGACAGGCTATAATGAAAAACTGTTTTTT CASSGTGYNEKLFF
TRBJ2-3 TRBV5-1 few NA TGCGCCAGCAGCTTGGGGCTTCGGGGAAGCACAGATACGCAGTATTTT CASSLGLRGSTDTQYF
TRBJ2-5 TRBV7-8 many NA TGTGCCAGCAGCTTAGATTCCAGCGGGGAGACCCAGTACTTC CASSLDSSGETQYF
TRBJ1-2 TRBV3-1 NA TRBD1 TGTGCCAGCAGCCAAGATTGGGGTGGAGACAGGGCTAACGGCTACACCTTC CASSQDWGGDRANGYTF
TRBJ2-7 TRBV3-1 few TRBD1 TGTGCCAGCAGTCGGGGACAGAACTACGAGCAGTACTTC CASSRGQNYEQYF
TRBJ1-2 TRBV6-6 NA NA TGTGCCAGCAGTTACTTACAGGGTCCGGCTAACTATGGCTACACCTTC CASSYLQGPANYGYTF
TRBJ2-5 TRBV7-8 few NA TGTGCCAGCAGCTTCGGGCCCCCGCGGGGTGAGACCCAGTACTTC CASSFGPPRGETQYF
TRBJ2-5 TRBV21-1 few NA TGTGCCAGCAGCAAACAAAGCGTCAGGGGGGAACACCAAGAGACCCAGTACTTC CASSKQSVRGEHQETQYF
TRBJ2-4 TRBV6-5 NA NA TGTGCCAGCAGTTACCGAGGACGCTTCGGCGTTCAGTACTTC CASSYRGRFGVQYF
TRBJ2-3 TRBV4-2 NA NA TGTGCCAGCAGCCAATCAGTAATAGCGAACACAGATACGCAGTATTTT CASSQSVIANTDTQYF
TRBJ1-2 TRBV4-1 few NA TGCGCCAGCAGCCAAGATCAATGGGGGAACTATGGCTACACCTTC CASSQDQWGNYGYTF
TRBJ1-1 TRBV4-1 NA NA TGCGCCAGCAGCTCCCTAGGGTATGGGAACACTGAAGCTTTCTTT CASSSLGYGNTEAFF
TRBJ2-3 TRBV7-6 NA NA TGTGCCAGCAGCAAAGGGGTAGGGACCACAGATACGCAGTATTTT CASSKGVGTTDTQYF
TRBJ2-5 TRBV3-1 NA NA TGTGCCAGCAGCCCATTTTCGTCAGGGAGACAGACCCAGTACTTC CASSPFSSGRQTQYF
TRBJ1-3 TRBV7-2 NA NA TGTGCCAGCAGCACGGCGCAGGGAAACACCATATATTTT CASSTAQGNTIYF
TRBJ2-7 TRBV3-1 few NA TGTGCCAGCAGCCAAGATGGAACCCAGTACTTC CASSQDGTQYF
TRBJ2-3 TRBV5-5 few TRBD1 TGTGCCAGCAGCTGGCCGGACAGGGGGCCCCGCGATACGCAGTATTTT CASSWPDRGPRDTQYF